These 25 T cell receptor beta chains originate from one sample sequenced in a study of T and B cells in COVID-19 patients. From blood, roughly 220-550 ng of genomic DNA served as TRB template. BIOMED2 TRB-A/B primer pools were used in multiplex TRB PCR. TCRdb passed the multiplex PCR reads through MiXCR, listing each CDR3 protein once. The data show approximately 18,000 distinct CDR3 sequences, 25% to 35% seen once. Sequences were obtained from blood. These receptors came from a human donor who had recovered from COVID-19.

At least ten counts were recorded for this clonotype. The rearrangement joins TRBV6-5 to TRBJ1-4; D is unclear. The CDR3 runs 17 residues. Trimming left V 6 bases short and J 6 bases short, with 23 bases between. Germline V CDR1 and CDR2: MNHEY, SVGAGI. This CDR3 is CASSKEAAGLGYEKLFF. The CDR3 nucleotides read TGTGCCAGCAGCAAAGAGGCGGCTGGGTTGGGGTATGAAAAACTGTTTTTT.

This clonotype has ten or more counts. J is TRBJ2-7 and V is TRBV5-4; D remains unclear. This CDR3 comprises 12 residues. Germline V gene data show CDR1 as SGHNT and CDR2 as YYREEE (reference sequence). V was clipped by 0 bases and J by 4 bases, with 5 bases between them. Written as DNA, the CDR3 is TGTGCCAGCAGCTTGGCTGATTACGAGCAGTACTTC. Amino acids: CASSLADYEQYF. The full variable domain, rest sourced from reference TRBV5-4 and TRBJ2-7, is ETGVTQSPTHLIKTRGQQVTLRCSSQSGHNTVSWYQQALGQGPQFIFQYYREEENGRGNFPPRFSGLQFPNYSSELNVNALELDDSALYLCASSLADYEQYFGPGTRLTVT.

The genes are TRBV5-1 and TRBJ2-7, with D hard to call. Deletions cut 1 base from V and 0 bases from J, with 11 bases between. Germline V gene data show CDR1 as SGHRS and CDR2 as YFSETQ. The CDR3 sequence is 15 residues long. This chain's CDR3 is CASSLSVGSSYEQYF. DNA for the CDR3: TGCGCCAGCAGCTTGAGTGTCGGTTCCTCCTACGAGCAGTACTTC.

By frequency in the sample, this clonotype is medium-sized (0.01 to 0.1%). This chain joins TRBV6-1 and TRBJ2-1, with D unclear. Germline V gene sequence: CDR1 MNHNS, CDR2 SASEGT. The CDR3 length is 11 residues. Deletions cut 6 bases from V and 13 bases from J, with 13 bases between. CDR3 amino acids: CASRRGLDQFF. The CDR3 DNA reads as TGTGCCAGCAGGAGAGGCCTAGACCAGTTCTTC.

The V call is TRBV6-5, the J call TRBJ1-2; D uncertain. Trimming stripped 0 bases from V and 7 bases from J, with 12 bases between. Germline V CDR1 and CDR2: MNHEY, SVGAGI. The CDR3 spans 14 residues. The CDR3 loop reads CASSYSRSGGGYTF. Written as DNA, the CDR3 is TGTGCCAGCAGTTACTCCCGATCCGGAGGTGGCTACACCTTC.

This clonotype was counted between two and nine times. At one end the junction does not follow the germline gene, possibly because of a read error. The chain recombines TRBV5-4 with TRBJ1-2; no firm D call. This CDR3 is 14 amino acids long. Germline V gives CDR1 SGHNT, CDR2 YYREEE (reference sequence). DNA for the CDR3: TGTGCCAGCACCTTGGACGGGGCTAACTATGGCTACACCTTC. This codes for CASTLDGANYGYTF.

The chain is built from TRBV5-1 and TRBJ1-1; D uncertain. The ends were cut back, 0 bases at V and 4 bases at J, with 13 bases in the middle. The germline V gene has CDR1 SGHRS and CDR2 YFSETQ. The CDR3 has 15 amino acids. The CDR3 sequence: CASSLDGLGVTEAFF. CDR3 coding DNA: TGCGCCAGCAGCTTGGATGGTCTTGGGGTCACTGAAGCTTTCTTT.

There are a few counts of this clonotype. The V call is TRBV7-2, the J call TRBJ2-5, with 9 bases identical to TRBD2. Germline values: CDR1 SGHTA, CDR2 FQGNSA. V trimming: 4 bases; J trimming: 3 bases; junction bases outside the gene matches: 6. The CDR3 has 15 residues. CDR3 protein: CASSSNAGGEETQYF. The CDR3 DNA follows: TGTGCCAGCAGCTCCAATGCGGGGGGGGAAGAGACCCAGTACTTC.

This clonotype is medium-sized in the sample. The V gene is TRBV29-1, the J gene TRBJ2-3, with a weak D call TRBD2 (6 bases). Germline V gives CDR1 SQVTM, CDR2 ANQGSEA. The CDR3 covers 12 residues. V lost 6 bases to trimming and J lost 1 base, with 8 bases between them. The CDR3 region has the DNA TGCAGCGTGGGGGAGGGCACAGATACGCAGTATTTT. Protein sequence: CSVGEGTDTQYF.

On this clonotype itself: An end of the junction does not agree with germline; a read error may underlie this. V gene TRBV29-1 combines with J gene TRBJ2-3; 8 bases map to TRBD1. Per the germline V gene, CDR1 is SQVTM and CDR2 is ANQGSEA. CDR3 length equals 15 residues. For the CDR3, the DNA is TGCAGCGCTGAACGACAGGGGATCTCCGCAGATACGCAGTATTTT. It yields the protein CSAERQGISADTQYF.

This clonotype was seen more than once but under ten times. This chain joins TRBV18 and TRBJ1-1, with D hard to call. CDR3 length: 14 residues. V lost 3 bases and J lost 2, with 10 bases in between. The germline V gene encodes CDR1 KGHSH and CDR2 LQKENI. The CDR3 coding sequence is TGTGCCAGCTCACCCGGGGTCACTAACACTGAAGCTTTCTTT. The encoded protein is CASSPGVTNTEAFF.

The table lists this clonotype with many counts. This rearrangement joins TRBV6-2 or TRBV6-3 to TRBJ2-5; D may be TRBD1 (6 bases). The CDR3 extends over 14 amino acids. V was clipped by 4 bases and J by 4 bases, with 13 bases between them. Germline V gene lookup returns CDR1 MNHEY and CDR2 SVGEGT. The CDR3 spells CASSSSGVGETQYF. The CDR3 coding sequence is TGTGCCAGCAGTTCTTCAGGGGTTGGAGAGACCCAGTACTTC.

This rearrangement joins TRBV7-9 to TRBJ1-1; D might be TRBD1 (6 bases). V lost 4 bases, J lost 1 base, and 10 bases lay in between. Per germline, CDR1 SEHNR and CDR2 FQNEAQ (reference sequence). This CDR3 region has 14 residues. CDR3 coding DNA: TGTGCCAGCAGCTGGGGGACATCGAACACTGAAGCTTTCTTT. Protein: CASSWGTSNTEAFF.

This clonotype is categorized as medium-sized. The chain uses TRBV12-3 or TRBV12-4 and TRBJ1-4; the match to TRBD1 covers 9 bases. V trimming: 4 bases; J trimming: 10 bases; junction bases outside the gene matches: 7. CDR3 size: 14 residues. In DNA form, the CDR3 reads TGTGCCAGCAGTTCCGGGACAGGGAGTGGAAAACTGTTTTTT. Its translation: CASSSGTGSGKLFF.

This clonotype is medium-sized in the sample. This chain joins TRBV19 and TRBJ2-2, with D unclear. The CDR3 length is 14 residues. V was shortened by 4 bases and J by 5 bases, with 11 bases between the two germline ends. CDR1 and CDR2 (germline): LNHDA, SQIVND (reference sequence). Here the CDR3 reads CASSTHGRTGELFF. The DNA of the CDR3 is TGTGCCAGTAGTACCCACGGACGGACCGGGGAGCTGTTTTTT.

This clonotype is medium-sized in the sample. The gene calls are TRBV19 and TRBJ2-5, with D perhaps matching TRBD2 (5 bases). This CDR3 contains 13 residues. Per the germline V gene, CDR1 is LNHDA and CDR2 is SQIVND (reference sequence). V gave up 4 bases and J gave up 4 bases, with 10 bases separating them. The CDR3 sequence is CASSTPAGETQYF. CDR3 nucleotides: TGTGCCAGTAGTACTCCCGCGGGAGAGACCCAGTACTTC.

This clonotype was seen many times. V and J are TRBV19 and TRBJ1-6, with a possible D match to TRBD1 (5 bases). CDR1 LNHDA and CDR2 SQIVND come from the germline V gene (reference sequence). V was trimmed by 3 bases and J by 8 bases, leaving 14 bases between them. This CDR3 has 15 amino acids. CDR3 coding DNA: TGTGCCAGTAGTATCCGACAGAGCCGAGATTCACCCCTCCACTTT. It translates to CASSIRQSRDSPLHF.

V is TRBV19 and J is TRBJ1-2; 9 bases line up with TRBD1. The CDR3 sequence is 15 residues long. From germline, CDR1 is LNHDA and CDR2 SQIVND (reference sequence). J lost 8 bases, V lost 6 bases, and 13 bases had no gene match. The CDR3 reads CASRGTGGAVAGYTF. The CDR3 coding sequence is TGTGCCAGTAGAGGAACAGGGGGCGCGGTGGCCGGCTACACCTTC. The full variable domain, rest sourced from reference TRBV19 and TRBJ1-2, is DGGITQSPKYLFRKEGQNVTLSCEQNLNHDAMYWYRQDPGQGLRLIYYSQIVNDFQKGDIAEGYSVSREKKESFPLTVTSAQKNPTAFYLCASRGTGGAVAGYTFGSGTRLTVV.

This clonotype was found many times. CDR3 nucleotide sequence: TGTGCCAGCAGTTACGACACTGGGGCCAACGTCCTGACTTTC. Encoded protein: CASSYDTGANVLTF. The V call is TRBV6-5, the J call TRBJ2-6; D remains unclear. Trimming pared 2 bases from V and 2 bases from J, leaving 4 bases between. The CDR3 totals 14 residues. CDR1 is MNHEY, CDR2 SVGAGI, per germline.

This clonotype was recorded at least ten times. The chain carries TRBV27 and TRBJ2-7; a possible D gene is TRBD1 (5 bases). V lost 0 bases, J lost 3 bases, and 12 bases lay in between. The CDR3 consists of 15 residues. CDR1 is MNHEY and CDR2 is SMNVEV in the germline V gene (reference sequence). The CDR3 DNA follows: TGTGCCAGCAGTTTATCACCCGACAGCCTCTACGAGCAGTACTTC. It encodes CASSLSPDSLYEQYF.

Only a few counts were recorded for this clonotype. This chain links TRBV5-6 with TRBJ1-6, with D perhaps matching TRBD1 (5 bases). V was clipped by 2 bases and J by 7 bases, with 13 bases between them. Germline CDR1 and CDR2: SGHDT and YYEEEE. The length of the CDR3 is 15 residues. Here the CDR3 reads CASSFKGAGNSPLHF. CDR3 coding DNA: TGTGCCAGCAGCTTCAAAGGGGCAGGGAATTCACCCCTCCACTTT.

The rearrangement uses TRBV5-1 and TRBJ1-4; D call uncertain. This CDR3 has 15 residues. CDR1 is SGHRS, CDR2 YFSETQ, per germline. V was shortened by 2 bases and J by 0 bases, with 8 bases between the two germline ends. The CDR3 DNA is TGCGCCAGCAGCTTTAACAGTGCAACTAATGAAAAACTGTTTTTT. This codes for CASSFNSATNEKLFF.

Written as DNA, the CDR3 is TGTGCCAGCAGCTTGGTTCCGGGTGATGAGCAGTTCTTC. Its translation is CASSLVPGDEQFF. This sequence joins TRBV5-4 and TRBJ2-1; D is ambiguous. This CDR3 comprises 13 residues. Trimming left V 0 bases short and J 8 bases short, with 9 bases between. In germline, CDR1 is SGHNT, CDR2 YYREEE (reference sequence).

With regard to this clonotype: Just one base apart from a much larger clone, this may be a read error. The CDR3 loop reads CASSLIGYEQFF. As DNA, the CDR3 is TGTGCCAGCAGCTTGATCGGGTACGAGCAGTTCTTC. The chain couples TRBV5-4 to TRBJ2-7; no firm D call. The end of the DNA fits TRBJ2-1 better, so the J call may be wrong. The CDR3 extends over 12 amino acids. From germline, CDR1 is SGHNT and CDR2 YYREEE (reference sequence).

The CDR3 loop is CASSDPTLDYKGYTF. DNA of the CDR3: TGCGCCAGCAGTGACCCGACCTTAGACTACAAGGGCTACACCTTC. The J gene is TRBJ1-2, the V gene TRBV10-2, with D hard to call. Per the germline V gene, CDR1 is WSHSY and CDR2 is SAAADI. The CDR3 consists of 15 residues. Trimming left V 3 bases short and J 8 bases short, with 19 bases between.